The 32 T cell receptor beta chains presented below share a single source sample, sequenced in a study of blood T cell repertoires in COVID-19. Using immunoSEQ multiplex PCR, the repertoire was profiled, and TCRdb retains in-frame clones only, with some absent. The profile covers 250,000 or so clones, with 75% to 90% appearing a single time and 4% to 5% taken by the ten largest. The sequenced material came from peripheral blood. These receptors were obtained from a woman between 40 and 50 years old who had recovered from COVID-19.

Here the CDR3 reads CASSLKGGGETQYF. The DNA of the CDR3 is TGTGCCAGCAGTTTAAAAGGCGGAGGGGAGACCCAGTACTTC. The chain links TRBV28 to TRBJ2-5; maybe TRBD2 (6 bases). V was trimmed by 2 bases and J by 5 bases, leaving 12 bases between them. The CDR3 loop spans 14 amino acids. The germline V gene has CDR1 MDHEN and CDR2 SYDVKM.

This chain uses TRBV5-6 with TRBJ1-3, with 7 bases identical to TRBD1. The CDR3 is made up of 17 amino acids. The germline gives CDR1 SGHDT, CDR2 YYEEEE. Unmatched junction bases numbered 10, after V lost 0 bases and J lost 4 bases. CDR3 residues: CASSLDYRGSTGNTIYF. The CDR3, as DNA: TGTGCCAGCAGCTTGGATTACAGGGGCTCTACCGGAAACACCATATATTTT.

Here the CDR3 DNA reads TGTGCCACCAGCAGGAGGGCGGATACGCAGTATTTT. This gives the protein CATSRRADTQYF. This sequence joins TRBV15 and TRBJ2-3, with TRBD2 as a possible D gene (5 bases). Per germline, CDR1 LNHNV and CDR2 YYDKDF (reference sequence). The V end was cut by 3 bases, the J end by 6 bases, with 7 bases between. The CDR3 covers 12 residues. The complete variable domain, with remaining parts taken from reference TRBV15 and TRBJ2-3, reads DAMVIQNPRYQVTQFGKPVTLSCSQTLNHNVMYWYQQKSSQAPKLLFHYYDKDFNNEADTPDNFQSRRPNTSFCFLDIRSPGLGDTAMYLCATSRRADTQYFGPGTRLTVL.

V usage is TRBV6-1 and J usage is TRBJ2-3; TRBD2 agrees at 7 bases. CDR3 length: 14 amino acids. The germline V gene encodes CDR1 MNHNS and CDR2 SASEGT. With 2 bases clipped from V and 4 bases from J, the junction kept 3 bases outside the gene matches. The CDR3 loop reads CASSEYAGADTQYF. As DNA, the CDR3 is TGTGCCAGCAGTGAATACGCGGGGGCAGATACGCAGTATTTT.

The rearrangement links TRBV5-8 to TRBJ2-2; 9 positions agree with TRBD2. Germline CDR1 reads SGHTS; CDR2 reads YDEGEE. V shed 1 base and J 5 bases; nucleotides not matched to a gene: 0. The CDR3 length is 14 residues. In DNA form, the CDR3 reads TGTGCCAGCAGCTTGACTAGCGGGACCGGGGAGCTGTTTTTT. It translates to CASSLTSGTGELFF.

The chain couples TRBV18 to TRBJ1-1; 9 bases match TRBD1. The CDR3 has 14 amino acids. CDR1 and CDR2 (germline): KGHSH, LQKENI. Trimming removed 2 bases from V and 3 bases from J; junction bases left unmatched: 1. The CDR3 spells CASSPRTGDTEAFF. In DNA, the CDR3 is TGTGCCAGCTCACCAAGGACAGGGGACACTGAAGCTTTCTTT.

The CDR3 spells CASSSPGQERETQYF. In DNA, the CDR3 is TGTGCCAGCAGCTCGCCGGGACAGGAGCGGGAGACCCAGTACTTC. The genes are TRBV7-9 and TRBJ2-5; 8 positions agree with TRBD1. CDR1 SEHNR and CDR2 FQNEAQ come from the germline V gene (reference sequence). Trimming removed 4 bases from V and 5 bases from J; junction bases left unmatched: 9. The CDR3 length is 15 residues. Using reference TRBV7-9 and TRBJ2-5 for the parts outside the CDR3, the full variable domain is DTGVSQNPRHKITKRGQNVTFRCDPISEHNRLYWYRQTLGQGPEFLTYFQNEAQLEKSRLLSDRFSAERPKGSFSTLEIQRTEQGDSAMYLCASSSPGQERETQYFGPGTRLLVL.

V is TRBV30 and J is TRBJ2-7, with 10 bases fitting TRBD1. The CDR3 loop spans 15 amino acids. Looked up from germline, CDR1 is GTSNPN and CDR2 is SVGIG (reference sequence). Germline trimming cut 2 bases from V and 4 bases from J; bases unmatched to any gene: 8. The CDR3 protein is CAWSSPGQGKYEQYV. CDR3 nucleotide sequence: TGTGCCTGGAGTAGTCCGGGACAGGGGAAGTACGAGCAGTACGTC.

J is TRBJ2-2 and V is TRBV7-9; D not certain. With 5 bases removed from V and 5 bases from J, the gap between germline ends came to 15 bases. CDR3 length: 15 residues. The germline V gene encodes CDR1 SEHNR and CDR2 FQNEAQ (reference sequence). The CDR3 DNA reads TGTGCCAGCAGCCTGTATTCGGTCGGGACCGGGGAGCTGTTTTTT. It specifies CASSLYSVGTGELFF.

The count of this clone is one. The chain uses TRBV11-2 and TRBJ2-1; D unresolved. CDR1 and CDR2 (germline): SGHAT, FQNNGV. The CDR3 is made up of 13 amino acids. Deletions cut 1 base from V and 10 bases from J, with 11 bases between. This CDR3 is CASSLVPRLEQFF. The CDR3 DNA reads TGTGCCAGCAGCTTAGTTCCCCGGTTAGAGCAGTTCTTC. The full variable domain, with the rest looked up from reference TRBV11-2 and TRBJ2-1, is EAGVAQSPRYKIIEKRQSVAFWCNPISGHATLYWYQQILGQGPKLLIQFQNNGVVDDSQLPKDRFSAERLKGVDSTLKIQPAKLEDSAVYLCASSLVPRLEQFFGPGTRLTVL.

The V and J genes are TRBV27 and TRBJ2-5; TRBD1 agrees at 10 bases. The CDR3 has 16 residues. With V trimmed by 5 bases and J by 2 bases, 8 bases remained unmatched. CDR1 and CDR2 from the germline V gene are MNHEY and SMNVEV (reference sequence). CDR3: CASSPRQGARQETQYF. As DNA, the CDR3 is TGTGCCAGCAGTCCTCGACAGGGGGCGCGGCAAGAGACCCAGTACTTC.

The genes are TRBV25-1 and TRBJ2-2, with 9 bases aligning to TRBD1. The CDR3 has 17 residues. V lost 4 bases to trimming and J lost 3 bases; unmatched junction nucleotides: 9. From germline, CDR1 is MGHDK and CDR2 SYGVNS. This chain's CDR3 is CASSAGTGSPDTGELFF. CDR3 nucleotides: TGTGCCAGCAGTGCAGGGACAGGGTCCCCCGACACCGGGGAGCTGTTTTTT.

CDR3 residues: CASSYRDRGRRAFF. In DNA form, the CDR3 reads TGTGCCAGCAGTTACCGGGACAGGGGGCGCCGGGCTTTCTTT. The chain joins TRBV6-5 to TRBJ1-1; 12 positions agree with TRBD1. The CDR3 contains 14 residues. Trimming took 2 bases from V and 11 from J; bases not matched to a gene: 6. Germline CDR1 is MNHEY and CDR2 is SVGAGI.

In this sample, this clone turned up once. The rearrangement joins TRBV12-5 to TRBJ1-2; D remains unclear. Germline V gene data show CDR1 as LGHNT and CDR2 as FRNRAP. Trimming removed 10 bases from V and 2 bases from J, with 14 bases in between. The CDR3 extends over 13 amino acids. CDR3 in amino acids: CATGKTPNYGYTF. In DNA, the CDR3 is TGTGCTACCGGAAAGACTCCAAACTATGGCTACACCTTC.

The gene calls are TRBV19 and TRBJ2-5; TRBD2 is a possible D gene (6 bases). The CDR3 sequence is 15 residues long. V shed 3 bases and J shed 4 bases, with 15 bases lying between them. Per the germline V gene, CDR1 is LNHDA and CDR2 is SQIVND (reference sequence). This CDR3 is CASSIGRGLGETQYF. As DNA, the CDR3 is TGTGCCAGTAGTATCGGGAGAGGGCTCGGAGAGACCCAGTACTTC.

This chain connects TRBV7-6 to TRBJ2-1; possible D gene TRBD1, 6 bases. CDR1 is SGHVS and CDR2 is FNYEAQ in the germline V gene. The CDR3 totals 17 residues. Trimming removed 0 bases from V and 6 bases from J, with 18 bases in between. The CDR3 DNA sequence: TGTGCCAGCAGCTTAGCGCTTCGGGTCATAGGGGGCAATGAGCAGTTCTTC. This encodes CASSLALRVIGGNEQFF.

V is TRBV5-1 and J is TRBJ2-1; a weak D match, TRBD2 (6 bases). The length of the CDR3 is 15 residues. V dropped 0 bases and J dropped 6 bases, with 13 bases sitting between them. Germline CDR1 SGHRS, CDR2 YFSETQ. The CDR3 reads CASSLGPGGSNEQFF. The CDR3, as DNA: TGCGCCAGCAGCTTGGGCCCCGGGGGATCCAATGAGCAGTTCTTC.

The rearrangement uses TRBV10-3 and TRBJ1-2; the D gene is possibly TRBD1 (6 bases). There are 15 residues in the CDR3. Per the germline V gene, CDR1 is ENHRY and CDR2 is SYGVKD. Trimming took off 4 bases at V and 3 bases at J, with 15 bases between the two ends. The CDR3 is CAISVGGQGHYGYTF. The DNA for the CDR3 is TGTGCCATCAGTGTGGGAGGGCAGGGGCACTATGGCTACACCTTC.

This sequence joins TRBV7-2 and TRBJ2-2, with 15 bases that match TRBD2. V lost 4 bases and J lost 6; bases outside the gene matches: 3. The CDR3 sequence is 16 residues long. Per germline, CDR1 SGHTA and CDR2 FQGNSA. CDR3 sequence: CASSSGLAGGPGELFF. In nucleotides, the CDR3 is TGTGCCAGCAGCTCAGGACTAGCGGGAGGGCCCGGGGAGCTGTTTTTT.

This clone was seen only once. This rearrangement joins TRBV27 to TRBJ2-5, with D uncertain. Trimming shortened V by 5 bases and J by 1 base, and 5 bases separated the two germline ends. Germline-derived CDR1 and CDR2 are MNHEY and SMNVEV (reference sequence). There are 12 residues in the CDR3. CDR3 region: CASSPSQETQYF. The CDR3, as DNA: TGTGCCAGCAGTCCCTCCCAAGAGACCCAGTACTTC.

At least ten counts were recorded for this clone. The chain uses TRBV3-1 (or the pseudogene TRBV3-2) and TRBJ1-1; a weak D match, TRBD1 (6 bases). The V gene lost 4 bases and the J gene lost 1 base, with 19 bases spanning the gap. CDR3 length: 17 residues. Germline CDR1 LGHDT, CDR2 YNNKEL (reference sequence). In nucleotides, the CDR3 is TGTGCCAGCAGCCGAACTACGCTCAGGGGCTCGAACACTGAAGCTTTCTTT. It specifies CASSRTTLRGSNTEAFF.

The chain joins TRBV5-6 to TRBJ2-1; 10 positions agree with TRBD1. The CDR3 is made up of 14 amino acids. Unmatched junction bases numbered 8, after V lost 4 bases and J lost 10 bases. Germline assignment: CDR1 SGHDT and CDR2 YYEEEE. CDR3 sequence: CASSVRQGAGEQFF. The CDR3 DNA follows: TGTGCCAGCAGCGTGAGACAGGGGGCTGGGGAGCAGTTCTTC.

The chain uses TRBV6-4 and TRBJ1-1; 8 nucleotides line up with TRBD1. This CDR3 contains 14 residues. Trimming at V came to 2 bases and at J to 4 bases, leaving 3 bases not matched to a gene. Per germline, CDR1 MRHNA and CDR2 SNTAGT. The CDR3 loop reads CASSDTDRGTEAFF. The DNA of the CDR3 is TGTGCCAGCAGTGACACCGACAGGGGCACTGAAGCTTTCTTT.

The chain links TRBV7-8 to TRBJ2-1; 8 positions agree with TRBD2. Germline V lookup: CDR1 SGHVS, CDR2 FQNEAQ. The J segment lost 2 bases and the V segment lost 8 bases, leaving 5 bases of the junction unmatched. There are 14 residues in the CDR3. The CDR3 spells CASSREGTYNEQFF. CDR3 DNA sequence: TGTGCCAGCTCCCGGGAGGGAACCTACAATGAGCAGTTCTTC.

This clone was detected only once. This chain connects TRBV27 to TRBJ2-4; no clear D. The CDR3 extends over 16 amino acids. Trimming stripped 3 bases from V and 1 base from J, with 13 bases between. Germline V lookup: CDR1 MNHEY, CDR2 SMNVEV (reference sequence). The DNA for the CDR3 is TGTGCCAGCAGTTTCAGTTTCCGAATCGCCAAAAACATTCAGTACTTC. Its protein is CASSFSFRIAKNIQYF.

The chain couples TRBV11-2 to TRBJ2-3; 9 nucleotides match TRBD2. J was trimmed by 2 bases and V by 5 bases; bases with no gene match: 2. The CDR3 consists of 14 residues. CDR1 and CDR2 from the germline V gene are SGHAT and FQNNGV. Written as DNA, the CDR3 is TGTGCCAGCAGCGCGGGGGGGCCCACAGATACGCAGTATTTT. This codes for CASSAGGPTDTQYF. The variable domain in full, completed from reference TRBV11-2 and TRBJ2-3, reads EAGVAQSPRYKIIEKRQSVAFWCNPISGHATLYWYQQILGQGPKLLIQFQNNGVVDDSQLPKDRFSAERLKGVDSTLKIQPAKLEDSAVYLCASSAGGPTDTQYFGPGTRLTVL.

V and J are TRBV5-4 and TRBJ1-2, with D possibly TRBD1 on 5 matching bases. The germline V gene encodes CDR1 SGHNT and CDR2 YYREEE (reference sequence). V lost 0 bases and J lost 5, with 20 bases in between. The CDR3 runs 17 residues. The CDR3 nucleotides are TGTGCCAGCAGCTTGGCCGGTAGGGGCCGCCCAACATATGGCTACACCTTC. This sequence encodes CASSLAGRGRPTYGYTF.

The chain is built from TRBV5-1 and TRBJ2-1, with D possibly being TRBD2 (6 bases). Germline loops: CDR1 SGHRS, CDR2 YFSETQ. This CDR3 comprises 14 residues. Trimming removed 3 bases from V and 10 bases from J, with 17 bases in between. The CDR3 region is CASSWGLERGEQFF. For the CDR3, the DNA is TGCGCCAGCAGCTGGGGACTGGAAAGGGGCGAGCAGTTCTTC.

This chain uses TRBV11-2 with TRBJ2-5; 12 nucleotides agree with TRBD2. Trimming cost V 7 bases and J 2 bases; bases outside gene matches: 8. The CDR3 is made up of 16 amino acids. Germline CDR1 and CDR2: SGHAT and FQNNGV. The CDR3 DNA follows: TGTGCCAGCAAAGAACTAGCGGGGGGACTTCAAGAGACCCAGTACTTC. As protein: CASKELAGGLQETQYF. Complete variable domain (other parts from reference TRBV11-2 and TRBJ2-5): EAGVAQSPRYKIIEKRQSVAFWCNPISGHATLYWYQQILGQGPKLLIQFQNNGVVDDSQLPKDRFSAERLKGVDSTLKIQPAKLEDSAVYLCASKELAGGLQETQYFGPGTRLLVL.

The J gene is TRBJ1-4, the V gene TRBV2; 10 bases fit TRBD1. The CDR3 totals 15 residues. Germline V gene data show CDR1 as SNHLY and CDR2 as FYNNEI. Unmatched junction bases numbered 6, after V lost 3 bases and J lost 8 bases. The CDR3 bases are TGTGCCAGCAGTGAGGCCGGGACAGGGGCGGAAAAACTGTTTTTT. As protein: CASSEAGTGAEKLFF.

The V call is TRBV11-3, the J call TRBJ2-3; TRBD1 might be the D (5 bases). The CDR3 consists of 14 residues. Germline assignment: CDR1 SGHNT and CDR2 YENEEA. Trimming took off 5 bases at V and 7 bases at J, with 16 bases between the two ends. CDR3 amino acids: CASSQPPQGNTQYF. CDR3 DNA: TGTGCCAGCAGCCAGCCGCCTCAGGGCAATACGCAGTATTTT.

This clone was seen only once. The chain has TRBV18 and TRBJ1-2; the D gene is possibly TRBD1 (5 bases). The CDR3 spans 13 residues. CDR1 and CDR2 from the germline V gene are KGHSH and LQKENI. V dropped 4 bases and J dropped 4 bases, with 10 bases sitting between them. The CDR3 is CASSQTDLYGYTF. In DNA form, the CDR3 reads TGTGCCAGCTCACAGACAGATCTCTATGGCTACACCTTC.